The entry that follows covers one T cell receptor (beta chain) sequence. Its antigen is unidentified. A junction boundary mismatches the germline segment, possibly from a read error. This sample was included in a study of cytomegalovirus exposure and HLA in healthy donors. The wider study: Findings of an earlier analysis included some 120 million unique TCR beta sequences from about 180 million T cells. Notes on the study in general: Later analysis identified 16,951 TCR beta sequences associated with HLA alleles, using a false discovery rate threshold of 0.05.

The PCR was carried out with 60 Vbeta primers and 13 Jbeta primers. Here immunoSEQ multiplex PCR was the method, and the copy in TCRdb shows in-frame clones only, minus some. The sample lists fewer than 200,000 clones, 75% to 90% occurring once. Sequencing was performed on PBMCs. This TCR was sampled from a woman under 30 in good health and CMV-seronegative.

The CDR3 region has the DNA TGTGCCAGCAGCGCATACCGACAGGGGGTGCCGCACTTC. Its protein is CASSAYRQGVPHF. The chain carries TRBV11-2 and TRBJ2-7, with 9 bases that match TRBD1. CDR1 and CDR2 from the germline V gene are SGHAT and FQNNGV. The CDR3 loop spans 13 amino acids.